Reported below is one TCR beta chain. This sample is drawn from a study of T cell changes during pregnancy in multiple sclerosis. Generated by immunoSEQ multiplex PCR, the TCRdb table keeps only in-frame clones and is missing some. The table includes 85,000 to 100,000 clones, approximately 89% detected once. This CDR3 region has 13 residues. The V and J ends lost 7 bases and 2 bases respectively, with 11 bases between them. The germline V gene encodes CDR1 SEHNR and CDR2 FQNEAQ (reference sequence). This sample comprised peripheral blood, obtained before pregnancy. This receptor was identified in a female donor with multiple sclerosis, enrolled in a pregnancy study. V usage is TRBV7-9 and J usage is TRBJ1-2; D may be TRBD1 (5 bases). The CDR3 nucleotides are TGTGCCAGCACCGAAGCAGGGAACTATGGCTACACCTTC. Translating it yields CASTEAGNYGYTF.